This record looks at one TCR beta chain sequence and its context. This clonotype turned up a few times. The target of this receptor is not known. Base qualities are not at hand, and no much larger clone is one base apart. Preparation of the library involved RT-PCR. Sequencing was carried out with an Illumina MiSeq. TCRdb ran its own pipeline on the public reads, namely fastp trimming at Q25 and MiXCR clone calling, and kept in-frame beta chains. Each entry merges the rows of one CDR3 protein and shows their most common DNA and genes. This sample is represented by about 360 distinct CDR3 sequences; approximately 52% of them were singletons. The ten largest clones add up to 11% of the sample. This record belongs to a study of CD4 T cell repertoires and nickel (dated by TCRdb to 2018 to 2021). V gives up 0 bases and J gives up 4 bases, and the segment between their germline ends measures 7 bases. There are 14 amino acids in the CDR3, from cysteine to phenylalanine inclusive. Left in the record is the CDR3 DNA by itself, 42 bases read in frame from the first base. According to the germline V gene, CDR1 reads KGHDR and CDR2 reads SFDVKD.

Sequenced sample: CD4+ T cells from blood, not recorded whether cultured. The clonotype comes from a human donor in a nickel allergy study, with or without nickel allergy (not recorded which). It is not recorded whether this sample comes from one donor or several. Recombination linked TRBV24-1 to TRBJ2-3; the D gene lacks a confident call. The DNA reads TGTGCCACCAGTGATTTGGGTGGCTCAGATACGCAGTATTTT. Its amino acids are CATSDLGGSDTQYF.